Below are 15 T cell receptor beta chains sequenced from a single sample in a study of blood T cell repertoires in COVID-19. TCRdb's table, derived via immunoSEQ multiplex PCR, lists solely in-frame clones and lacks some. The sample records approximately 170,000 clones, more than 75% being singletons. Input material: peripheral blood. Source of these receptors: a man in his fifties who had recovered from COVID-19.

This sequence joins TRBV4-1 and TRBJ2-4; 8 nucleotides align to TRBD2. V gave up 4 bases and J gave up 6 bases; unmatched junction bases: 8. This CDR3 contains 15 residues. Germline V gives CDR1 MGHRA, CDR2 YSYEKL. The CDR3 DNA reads TGCGCCAGCAGCCCAGGCCGGGGGGGTGGAAACATTCAGTACTTC. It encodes CASSPGRGGGNIQYF.

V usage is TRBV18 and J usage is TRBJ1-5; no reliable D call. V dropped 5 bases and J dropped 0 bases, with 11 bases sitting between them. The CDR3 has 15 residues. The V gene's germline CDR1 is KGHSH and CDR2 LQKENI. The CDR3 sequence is CASSYREHSNQPQHF. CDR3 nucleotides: TGTGCCAGCTCATATCGGGAACATAGCAATCAGCCCCAGCATTTT.

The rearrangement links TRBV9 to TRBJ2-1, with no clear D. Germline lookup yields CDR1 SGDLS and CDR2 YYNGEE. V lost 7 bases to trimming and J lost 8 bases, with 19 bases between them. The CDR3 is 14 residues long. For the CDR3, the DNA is TGTGCCAGCTCCCAGACCGCGGCCCTAGATGAGCAGTTCTTC. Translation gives CASSQTAALDEQFF.

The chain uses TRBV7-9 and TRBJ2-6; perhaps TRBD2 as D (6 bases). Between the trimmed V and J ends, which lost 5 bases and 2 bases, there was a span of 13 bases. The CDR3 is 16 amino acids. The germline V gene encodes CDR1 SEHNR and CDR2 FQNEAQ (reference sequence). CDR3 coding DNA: TGTGCCAGCAGCATCTCCACTAGCACTGGGGCCAACGTCCTGACTTTC. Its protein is CASSISTSTGANVLTF.

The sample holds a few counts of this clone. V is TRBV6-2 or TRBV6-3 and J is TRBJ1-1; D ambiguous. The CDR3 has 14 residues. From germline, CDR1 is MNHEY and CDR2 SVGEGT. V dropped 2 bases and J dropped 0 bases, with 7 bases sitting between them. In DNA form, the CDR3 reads TGTGCCAGCAGTTACAGACACTTGAACACTGAAGCTTTCTTT. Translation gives CASSYRHLNTEAFF.

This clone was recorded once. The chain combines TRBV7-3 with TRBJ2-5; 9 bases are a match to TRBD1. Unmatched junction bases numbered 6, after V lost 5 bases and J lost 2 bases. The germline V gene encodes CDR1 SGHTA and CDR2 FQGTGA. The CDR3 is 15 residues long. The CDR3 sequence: CASSTGTGRQETQYF. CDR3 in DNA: TGTGCCAGCAGCACAGGGACAGGGAGGCAAGAGACCCAGTACTTC. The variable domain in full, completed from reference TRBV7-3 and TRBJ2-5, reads GAGVSQTPSNKVTEKGKYVELRCDPISGHTALYWYRQSLGQGPEFLIYFQGTGAADDSGLPNDRFFAVRPEGSVSTLKIQRTERGDSAVYLCASSTGTGRQETQYFGPGTRLLVL.

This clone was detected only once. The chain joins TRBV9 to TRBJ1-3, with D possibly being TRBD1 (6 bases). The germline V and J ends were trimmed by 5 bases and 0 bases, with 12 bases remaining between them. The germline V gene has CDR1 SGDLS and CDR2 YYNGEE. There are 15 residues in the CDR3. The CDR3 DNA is TGTGCCAGCAGTGGGACAATACTCTCTGGAAACACCATATATTTT. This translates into CASSGTILSGNTIYF.

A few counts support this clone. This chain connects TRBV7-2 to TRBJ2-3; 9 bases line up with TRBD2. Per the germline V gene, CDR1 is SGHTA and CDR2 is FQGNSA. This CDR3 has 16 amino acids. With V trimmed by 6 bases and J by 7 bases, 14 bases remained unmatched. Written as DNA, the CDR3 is TGTGCCAGCAGTCCCGCATCAGCGGGAGGTAATAATACGCAGTATTTT. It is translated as CASSPASAGGNNTQYF. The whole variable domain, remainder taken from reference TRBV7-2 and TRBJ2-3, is GAGVSQSPSNKVTEKGKDVELRCDPISGHTALYWYRQSLGQGLEFLIYFQGNSAPDKSGLPSDRFSAERTGGSVSTLTIQRTQQEDSAVYLCASSPASAGGNNTQYFGPGTRLTVL.

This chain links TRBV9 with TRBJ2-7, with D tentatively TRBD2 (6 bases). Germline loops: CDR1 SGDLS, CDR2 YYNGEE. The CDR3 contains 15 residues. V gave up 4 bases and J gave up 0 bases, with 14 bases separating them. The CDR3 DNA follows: TGTGCCAGCAGCCTCTACGGGGACTTCTCCTACGAGCAGTACTTC. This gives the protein CASSLYGDFSYEQYF.

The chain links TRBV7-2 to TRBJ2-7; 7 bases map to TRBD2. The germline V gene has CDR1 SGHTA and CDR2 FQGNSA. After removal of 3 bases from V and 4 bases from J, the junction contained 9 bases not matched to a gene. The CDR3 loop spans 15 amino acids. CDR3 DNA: TGTGCCAGCAGCTTCTCCGGGACTACCCCTTACGAGCAGTACTTC. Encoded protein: CASSFSGTTPYEQYF.

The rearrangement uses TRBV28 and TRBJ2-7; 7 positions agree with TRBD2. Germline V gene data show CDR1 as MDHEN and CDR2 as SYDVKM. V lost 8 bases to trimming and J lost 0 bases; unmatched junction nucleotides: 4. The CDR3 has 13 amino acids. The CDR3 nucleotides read TGTGCCAGCTTTAGCGGGTACTCCTACGAGCAGTACTTC. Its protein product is CASFSGYSYEQYF.

This CDR3 reads CASSYGQGAHEQYF. The CDR3 bases are TGTGCCAGCAGCTACGGACAGGGCGCCCACGAGCAGTACTTC. V usage is TRBV7-9 and J usage is TRBJ2-7; 8 nucleotides align to TRBD1. V shed 4 bases, J shed 5 bases, and the junction held 7 bases outside the gene matches. Germline CDR1 SEHNR, CDR2 FQNEAQ (reference sequence). The CDR3 runs 14 residues.

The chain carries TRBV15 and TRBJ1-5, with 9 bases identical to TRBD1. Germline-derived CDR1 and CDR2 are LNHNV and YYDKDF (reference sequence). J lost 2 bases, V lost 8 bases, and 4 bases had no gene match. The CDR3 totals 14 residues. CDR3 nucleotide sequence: TGTGCCACCGCGGACAGGGGAGGCAATCAGCCCCAGCATTTT. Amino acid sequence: CATADRGGNQPQHF.

CDR3 in DNA: TGTGCCAGCAGCGTGACTAGCGGGGCTATCCAAGAGACCCAGTACTTC. It is translated as CASSVTSGAIQETQYF. The chain has TRBV28 and TRBJ2-5, with 11 bases identical to TRBD2. The CDR3 loop spans 16 amino acids. Germline V lookup: CDR1 MDHEN, CDR2 SYDVKM. The V gene end was trimmed by 6 bases and the J gene end by 1 base; junction bases not matched to a gene: 7.

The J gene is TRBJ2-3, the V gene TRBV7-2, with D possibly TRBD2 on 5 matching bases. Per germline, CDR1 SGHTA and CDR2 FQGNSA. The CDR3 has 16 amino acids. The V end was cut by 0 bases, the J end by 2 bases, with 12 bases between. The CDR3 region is CASSLADSPSTDTQYF. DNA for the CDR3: TGTGCCAGCAGCTTAGCGGACTCACCCTCCACAGATACGCAGTATTTT.